This T cell receptor beta chain originates from a study of radiotherapy plus CTLA-4 blockade in lung cancer. Between the trimmed V and J ends, which lost 5 bases and 6 bases, there was a span of 16 bases. The CDR3 is 15 residues long. CDR1 and CDR2 (germline): SGHTA, FQGNSA. Only in-frame clones appear in the TCRdb table, and some are missing; sequencing was by immunoSEQ multiplex PCR. The data contain about 98,000 clones, 75% to 85% of them singletons. The sequencing here drew on peripheral blood, taken from a patient treated with radiotherapy plus ipilimumab. The V call is TRBV7-2, the J call TRBJ2-2; D might be TRBD2 (6 bases). This sequence was found in a human donor with non-small cell lung cancer who had a partial response to radiotherapy plus ipilimumab. CDR3 in DNA: TGTGCCAGCAGCAAGGGACTTAACGGGGCCGGGGAGCTGTTTTTT. Its protein product is CASSKGLNGAGELFF. Drawing the rest from reference TRBV7-2 and TRBJ2-2, the complete variable domain is GAGVSQSPSNKVTEKGKDVELRCDPISGHTALYWYRQSLGQGLEFLIYFQGNSAPDKSGLPSDRFSAERTGGSVSTLTIQRTQQEDSAVYLCASSKGLNGAGELFFGEGSRLTVL.